These T cell receptor beta chains were read from a single sample in a study of cytomegalovirus exposure and HLA in healthy donors. Only in-frame clones appear in the TCRdb table, and some are missing; sequencing was by immunoSEQ multiplex PCR. The table shows fewer than 150,000 clones, with 65% to 85% occurring only once. The sequencing input was PBMCs. All receptors derive from a man aged 45-60 years in good health and CMV-seronegative. Each CDR3 is given with its conserved first and last residue. D genes are given only for firm matches. For some rows the clone size is stated as once, few or many, or as a class when expanded; others skip it.

clone size,D gene,V gene,J gene,CDR3 length,CDR3 DNA,CDR3 protein
-,TRBD1,TRBV5-5,TRBJ1-5,15,TGTGCCAGCAGCTTGGTGGGACAGTTCAATCAGCCCCAGCATTTT,CASSLVGQFNQPQHF
-,TRBD1,TRBV9,TRBJ2-3,14,TGTGCCAGCAGCTTGGGACAGGGGGCAGATACGCAGTATTTT,CASSLGQGADTQYF
-,-,TRBV19,TRBJ2-7,13,TGTGCCAGTTCCCGTCAGGGCCCCTACGAGCAGTACTTC,CASSRQGPYEQYF
-,TRBD1,TRBV18,TRBJ2-6,17,TGTGCCAGCTCACCAAGTGGACAGGGGGCTGGGGCCAACGTCCTGACTTTC,CASSPSGQGAGANVLTF
-,-,TRBV19,TRBJ1-5,15,TGTGCCAGTAGTATAGGGCAGGGCAACAATCAGCCCCAGCATTTT,CASSIGQGNNQPQHF
-,-,TRBV23-1,TRBJ2-6,18,TGCGCCAGCAGTCAATCGGGGCGGAACTCTCTGGGGGCCAACGTCCTGACTTTC,CASSQSGRNSLGANVLTF
-,TRBD1,TRBV29-1,TRBJ2-1,14,TGCAGCGGACGGACAGGGGGGGCCTACAATGAGCAGTTCTTC,CSGRTGGAYNEQFF
-,TRBD1,TRBV18,TRBJ2-5,15,TGTGCCAGCTCACCAGGGACAGCTTCGGCGGAGACCCAGTACTTC,CASSPGTASAETQYF
-,TRBD1,TRBV11-2,TRBJ1-5,15,TGTGCCAGCAGCTTAGATCAGACAGGGAATCGGCCCCAGCATTTT,CASSLDQTGNRPQHF
-,TRBD2,TRBV28,TRBJ2-5,14,TGTGCCAGCAGTTTAGGACTAGCGGGTCGGGTTACGTACTTC,CASSLGLAGRVTYF
-,TRBD1,TRBV29-1,TRBJ1-4,13,TGCAGCGTGGGACAGGGGGCGAATGAAAAACTGTTTTTT,CSVGQGANEKLFF
few,-,TRBV2,TRBJ1-2,14,TGTGCCAGCAGCTCTCAGGGGTATAACTATGGCTACACCTTC,CASSSQGYNYGYTF
-,-,TRBV19,TRBJ2-2,14,TGTGCCAGTAGCCTACTAGAGTTTTCCGGGGAGCTGTTTTTT,CASSLLEFSGELFF
-,-,TRBV5-1,TRBJ2-3,15,TGCGCCAGCAGCTTAAGTGCTGGAGGGACAGATACGCAGTATTTT,CASSLSAGGTDTQYF
-,-,TRBV5-1,TRBJ2-3,12,TGCGCCAGCAGCTTGGCGAGGGATACGCAGTATTTT,CASSLARDTQYF
-,-,TRBV28,TRBJ1-1,13,TGTGCCAGCAGTCCGCCGGGTCCGCCTGAGGCTTTCTTT,CASSPPGPPEAFF
once,TRBD2,TRBV4-3,TRBJ2-2,19,TGCGCCAGCAGCCAAGATCTAAGCGCCGGGACTAGCGTCCCCGGGGAGCTGTTTTTT,CASSQDLSAGTSVPGELFF
once,-,TRBV19,TRBJ2-5,13,TGTGCCAGTAGTAGACAGGCACAAGAGACCCAGTACTTC,CASSRQAQETQYF
-,-,TRBV6-5,TRBJ1-1,12,TGTGCCAGCAAACAGGGGAACACTGAAGCTTTCTTT,CASKQGNTEAFF
-,-,TRBV7-3,TRBJ2-1,14,TGTGCCAGCAGCTTCGATCAGGTTTACAATGAGCAGTTCTTC,CASSFDQVYNEQFF
-,TRBD1,TRBV2,TRBJ1-5,15,TGTGCCAGCAGTCGGGAGACAGGGTGGAATCAGCCCCAGCATTTT,CASSRETGWNQPQHF
-,TRBD1,TRBV19,TRBJ2-7,15,TGTGCCAGTAGTAACCTCAGGGGGATAAAATACGAGCAGTACTTC,CASSNLRGIKYEQYF
many,-,TRBV2,TRBJ2-1,16,TGTGCCAGCAGTGAAGCGGGAGTAGGTTGGTACAATGAGCAGTTCTTC,CASSEAGVGWYNEQFF
-,-,TRBV25-1,TRBJ2-5,14,TGTGCCAGCAGTGAATGGGCGGGACAAGAGACCCAGTACTTC,CASSEWAGQETQYF
-,-,TRBV29-1,TRBJ2-5,13,TGCAGCGTGGGACTGGCAGATCGAGAGACCCAGTACTTC,CSVGLADRETQYF
-,TRBD1,TRBV28,TRBJ2-3,16,TGTGCCAGCAGTTTCCAGACAGGGGGGCGCACAGATACGCAGTATTTT,CASSFQTGGRTDTQYF
-,TRBD2,TRBV6-6,TRBJ2-3,15,TGTGCCAGCGGGATTTCTAGCGGGAGCACAGATACGCAGTATTTT,CASGISSGSTDTQYF
-,TRBD1,TRBV10-3,TRBJ2-1,12,TGTGCCACCAGGGACAGGGGGAATGAGCAGTTCTTC,CATRDRGNEQFF
-,TRBD2,TRBV4-1,TRBJ2-5,15,TGCGCCAGCAGCCCCACTAGCGGGATGTCAGAGACCCAGTACTTC,CASSPTSGMSETQYF
once,-,TRBV19,TRBJ2-5,15,TGTGCCAGTAGCCCCCAGGGCAGCATCCAAGAGACCCAGTACTTC,CASSPQGSIQETQYF
-,-,TRBV15,TRBJ2-3,15,TGTGCCACCAGCAGCCACAGCGGTAGCACAGATACGCAGTATTTT,CATSSHSGSTDTQYF
once,TRBD1,TRBV6-5,TRBJ2-1,15,TGTGCCAGCAGTCCCACCGGACAGGACTACAATGAGCAGTTCTTC,CASSPTGQDYNEQFF
-,-,TRBV9,TRBJ2-5,14,TGTGCCAGCAGCCCTCAGGGCTGGGGAGAGACCCAGTACTTC,CASSPQGWGETQYF
-,TRBD2,TRBV27,TRBJ2-7,15,TGTGCCAGCAGCCTCGGCGGCGGGAGGTCCTACGAGCAGTACTTC,CASSLGGGRSYEQYF
-,TRBD1,TRBV6-5,TRBJ2-1,15,TGTGCCAGCAGTAGGACAGGGGGCGCGAGCAATGAGCAGTTCTTC,CASSRTGGASNEQFF
-,-,TRBV2,TRBJ1-2,14,TGTGCCAGCAGTGTTACAGGGTTGGTTGGTGGCTACACCTTC,CASSVTGLVGGYTF
once,TRBD1,TRBV2,TRBJ2-4,13,TGTGCCAGCAGCGGACAGGGGGATAACATTCAGTACTTC,CASSGQGDNIQYF
-,-,TRBV20-1,TRBJ1-2,11,TGCAGTGCTAGTGCCTTGGAGGGCTACACCTTC,CSASALEGYTF
-,-,TRBV19,TRBJ1-5,14,TGTGCCAGTAGTAGGCAGAGTAGCCTTCAGCCCCAGCATTTT,CASSRQSSLQPQHF
-,-,TRBV7-2,TRBJ1-5,13,TGTGCCAGCAGCTTTTCAGGGATGCAGCCCCAGCATTTT,CASSFSGMQPQHF
-,-,TRBV5-1,TRBJ2-1,14,TGCGCCAGCAGCTTGGCCTCAGGGGATGGTGAGCAGTTCTTC,CASSLASGDGEQFF
-,-,TRBV19,TRBJ2-2,16,TGTGCCAGTAGTATAGACGCCCCGAGCTACACCGGGGAGCTGTTTTTT,CASSIDAPSYTGELFF